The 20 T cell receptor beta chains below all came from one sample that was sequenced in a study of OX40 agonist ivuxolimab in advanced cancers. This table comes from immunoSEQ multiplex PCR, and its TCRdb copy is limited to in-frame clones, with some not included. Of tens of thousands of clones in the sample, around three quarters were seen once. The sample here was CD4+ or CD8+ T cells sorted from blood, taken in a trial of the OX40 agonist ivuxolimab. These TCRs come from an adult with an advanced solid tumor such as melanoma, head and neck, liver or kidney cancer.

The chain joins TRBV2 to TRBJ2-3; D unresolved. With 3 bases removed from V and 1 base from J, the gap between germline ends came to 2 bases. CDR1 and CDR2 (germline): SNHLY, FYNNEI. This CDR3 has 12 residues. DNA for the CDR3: TGTGCCAGCAGTGAGGGCACAGATACGCAGTATTTT. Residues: CASSEGTDTQYF.

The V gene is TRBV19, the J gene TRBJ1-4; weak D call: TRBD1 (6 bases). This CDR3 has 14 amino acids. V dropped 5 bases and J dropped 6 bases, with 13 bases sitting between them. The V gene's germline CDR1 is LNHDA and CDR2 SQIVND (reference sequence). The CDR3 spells CASSPDSLYEKLFF. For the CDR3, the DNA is TGTGCCAGTAGTCCGGACAGCCTATATGAAAAACTGTTTTTT. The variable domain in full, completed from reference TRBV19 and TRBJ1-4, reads DGGITQSPKYLFRKEGQNVTLSCEQNLNHDAMYWYRQDPGQGLRLIYYSQIVNDFQKGDIAEGYSVSREKKESFPLTVTSAQKNPTAFYLCASSPDSLYEKLFFGSGTQLSVL.

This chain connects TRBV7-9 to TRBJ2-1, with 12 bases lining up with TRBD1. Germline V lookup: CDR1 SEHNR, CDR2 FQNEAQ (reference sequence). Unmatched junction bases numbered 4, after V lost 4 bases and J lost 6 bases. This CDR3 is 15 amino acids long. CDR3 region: CASSSRDRGLNEQFF. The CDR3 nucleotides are TGTGCCAGCAGCTCCCGGGACAGGGGGCTCAATGAGCAGTTCTTC.

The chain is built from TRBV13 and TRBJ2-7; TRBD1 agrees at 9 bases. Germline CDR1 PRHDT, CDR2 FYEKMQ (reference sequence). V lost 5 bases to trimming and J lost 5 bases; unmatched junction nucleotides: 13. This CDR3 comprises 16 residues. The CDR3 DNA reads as TGTGCCAGCAGCGCTTTGGCTTGGGGACAGGGAGACGAGCAGTACTTC. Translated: CASSALAWGQGDEQYF.

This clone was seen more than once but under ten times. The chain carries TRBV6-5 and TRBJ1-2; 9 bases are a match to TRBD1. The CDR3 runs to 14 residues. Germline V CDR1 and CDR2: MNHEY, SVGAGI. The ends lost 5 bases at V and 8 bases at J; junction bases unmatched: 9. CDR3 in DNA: TGTGCCAGCAGTATGGACAGGGGAGGATACGGCTACACCTTC. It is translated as CASSMDRGGYGYTF.

The CDR3 protein is CATRPGYSNQPQHF. CDR3 nucleotides: TGTGCCACCCGCCCAGGGTATAGCAATCAGCCCCAGCATTTT. This sequence joins TRBV27 and TRBJ1-5, with a weak D call TRBD1 (5 bases). Per the germline V gene, CDR1 is MNHEY and CDR2 is SMNVEV (reference sequence). This CDR3 contains 14 residues. Trimming cost V 10 bases and J 0 bases, with 13 bases left between them.

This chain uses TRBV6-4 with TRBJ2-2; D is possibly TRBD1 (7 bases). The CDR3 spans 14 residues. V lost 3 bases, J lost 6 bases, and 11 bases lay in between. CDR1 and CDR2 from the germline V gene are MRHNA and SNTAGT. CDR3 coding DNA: TGTGCCAGCAGTGAGCAGGGGGGCGCCGGGGAGCTGTTTTTT. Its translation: CASSEQGGAGELFF.

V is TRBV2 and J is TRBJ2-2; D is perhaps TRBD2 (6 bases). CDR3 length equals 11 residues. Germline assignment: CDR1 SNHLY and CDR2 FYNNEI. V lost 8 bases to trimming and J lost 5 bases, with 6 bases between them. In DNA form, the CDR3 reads TGTGCCAGCGCGGGAACCGGGGAGCTGTTTTTT. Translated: CASAGTGELFF.

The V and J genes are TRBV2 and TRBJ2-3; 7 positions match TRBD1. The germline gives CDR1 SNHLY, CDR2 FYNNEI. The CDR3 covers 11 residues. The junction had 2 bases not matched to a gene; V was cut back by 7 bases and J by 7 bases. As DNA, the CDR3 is TGTGCCAGCATCAGGGGGAATACGCAGTATTTT. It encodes CASIRGNTQYF.

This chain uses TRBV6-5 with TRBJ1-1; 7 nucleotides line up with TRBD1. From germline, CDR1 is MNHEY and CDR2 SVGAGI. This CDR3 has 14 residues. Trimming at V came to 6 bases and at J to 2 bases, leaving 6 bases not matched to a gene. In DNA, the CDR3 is TGTGCCAGCAGAATCCGGGACAGCAACACTGAAGCTTTCTTT. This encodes CASRIRDSNTEAFF.

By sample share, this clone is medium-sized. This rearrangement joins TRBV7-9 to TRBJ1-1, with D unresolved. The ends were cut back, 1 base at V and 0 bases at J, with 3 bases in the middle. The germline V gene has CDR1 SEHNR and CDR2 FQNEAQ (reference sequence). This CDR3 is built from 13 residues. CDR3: CASSLEVNTEAFF. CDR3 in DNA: TGTGCCAGCAGCTTAGAAGTGAACACTGAAGCTTTCTTT.

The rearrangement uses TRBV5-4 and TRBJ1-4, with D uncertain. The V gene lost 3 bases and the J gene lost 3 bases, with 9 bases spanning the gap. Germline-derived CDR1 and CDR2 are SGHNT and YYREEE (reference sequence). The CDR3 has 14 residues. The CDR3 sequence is CASSSQTSNEKLFF. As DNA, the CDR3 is TGTGCCAGCAGCTCACAGACATCTAATGAAAAACTGTTTTTT.

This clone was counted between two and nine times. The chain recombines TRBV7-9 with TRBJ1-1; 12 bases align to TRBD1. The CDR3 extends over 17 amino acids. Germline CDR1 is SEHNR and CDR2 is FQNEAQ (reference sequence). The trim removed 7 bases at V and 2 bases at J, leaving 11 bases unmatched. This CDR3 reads CASKVQGTGGGNTEAFF. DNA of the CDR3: TGTGCCAGCAAAGTCCAGGGGACAGGGGGCGGAAACACTGAAGCTTTCTTT.

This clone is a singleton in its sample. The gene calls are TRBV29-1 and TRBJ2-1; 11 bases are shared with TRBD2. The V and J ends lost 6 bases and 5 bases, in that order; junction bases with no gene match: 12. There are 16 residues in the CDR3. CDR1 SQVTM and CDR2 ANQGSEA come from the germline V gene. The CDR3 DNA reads TGCAGCGTCGTGGTATTGACTAGCGGGGTCAACAATGAGCAGTTCTTC. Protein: CSVVVLTSGVNNEQFF.

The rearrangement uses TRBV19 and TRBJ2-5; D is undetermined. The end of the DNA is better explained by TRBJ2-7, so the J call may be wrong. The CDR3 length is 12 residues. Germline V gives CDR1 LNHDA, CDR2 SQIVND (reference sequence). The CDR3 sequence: CASSIGAYEQYF. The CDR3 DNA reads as TGTGCCAGTAGTATAGGCGCCTACGAGCAGTACTTC.

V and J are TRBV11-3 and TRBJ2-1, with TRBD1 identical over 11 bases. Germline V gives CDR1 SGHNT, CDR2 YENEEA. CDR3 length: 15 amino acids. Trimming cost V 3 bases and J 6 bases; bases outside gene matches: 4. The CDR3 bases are TGTGCCAGCAGCTTGACAGGGACAGGGGGCAATGAGCAGTTCTTC. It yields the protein CASSLTGTGGNEQFF.

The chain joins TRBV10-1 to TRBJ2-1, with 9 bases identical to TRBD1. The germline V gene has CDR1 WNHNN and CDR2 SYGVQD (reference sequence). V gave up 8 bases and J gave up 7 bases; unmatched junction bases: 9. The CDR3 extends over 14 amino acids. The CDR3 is CASSGQGMRNEQFF. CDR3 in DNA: TGCGCCAGCTCTGGACAGGGGATGAGGAATGAGCAGTTCTTC.

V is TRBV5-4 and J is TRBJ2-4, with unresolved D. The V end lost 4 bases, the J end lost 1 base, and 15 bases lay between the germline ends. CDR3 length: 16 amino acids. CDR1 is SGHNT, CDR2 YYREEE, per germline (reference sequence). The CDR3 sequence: CASSPTPQLAKNIQYF. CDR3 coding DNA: TGTGCCAGCAGCCCCACGCCACAGTTGGCCAAAAACATTCAGTACTTC.

The CDR3 DNA is TGTGCCAGCAGCCGAATGGGGAGGGAAGCCTACGAGCAGTACTTC. Translated, it gives CASSRMGREAYEQYF. This chain joins TRBV6-1 and TRBJ2-7; TRBD2 aligns across 7 bases. From germline, CDR1 is MNHNS and CDR2 SASEGT. After removal of 6 bases from V and 2 bases from J, the junction contained 10 bases not matched to a gene. The CDR3 runs 15 residues.

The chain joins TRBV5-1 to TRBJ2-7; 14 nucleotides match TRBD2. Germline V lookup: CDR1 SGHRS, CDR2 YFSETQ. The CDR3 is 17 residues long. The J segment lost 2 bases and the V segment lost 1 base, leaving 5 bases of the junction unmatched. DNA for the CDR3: TGCGCCAGCAGCTTGTCGGGACTAGCGGGGGAGACCTACGAGCAGTACTTC. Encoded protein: CASSLSGLAGETYEQYF. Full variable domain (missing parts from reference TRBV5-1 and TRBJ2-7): KAGVTQTPRYLIKTRGQQVTLSCSPISGHRSVSWYQQTPGQGLQFLFEYFSETQRNKGNFPGRFSGRQFSNSRSEMNVSTLELGDSALYLCASSLSGLAGETYEQYFGPGTRLTVT.